This T cell receptor beta chain was retrieved from a study of shared clonotypes between healthy human individuals. Partitioning of CD4+ cells yielded a CD45RA+ naive subset and a CD45RA-negative memory subset. Every subset's genomic DNA went evenly onto several immunoSEQ plates. Clones were read by immunoSEQ multiplex PCR, and TCRdb kept only the in-frame ones, dropping some. This table has some 2.4 million clones, under 95% appearing once. General study points: Estimated clonotype richness was generally higher in naive than memory subsets.

On this clone itself: What it binds is not known.

Sequencing was performed on naive CD4+ T cells from PBMCs. The sample's subset: CD45RA+ positively selected. This sequence originates from a man aged 18 to 30 in good health. Some clones in this sample may be carry-over from other donors' samples.

This CDR3 reads CASTKDRVDNEQFF. The CDR3 DNA reads TGTGCCAGTACCAAGGACAGGGTCGACAATGAGCAGTTCTTC. This chain joins TRBV19 and TRBJ2-1; 8 positions match TRBD1. The V and J ends lost 7 bases and 5 bases, in that order; junction bases with no gene match: 7. Looked up from germline, CDR1 is LNHDA and CDR2 is SQIVND (reference sequence). The CDR3 length is 14 residues.